This T cell receptor beta chain derives from a study of T cell responses to AZD1222 COVID-19 vaccine. The study's findings and limits: Regions 160-218 and 743-854 dominated among vaccine-associated CD4 TCRs spanning spike. Clonal diversity was possibly underestimated, and white British individuals and females predominated among donors. Repertoires were obtained solely post-peak T cell response.

Sequencing used immunoSEQ multiplex PCR; TCRdb keeps in-frame clones, though not all of them. This sample has roughly 120,000 clones; about 90% occur once, and the top ten carry more than 1.5%. V was pared by 6 bases and J by 6 bases, with 9 bases between. CDR1 SGHTA and CDR2 FQGNSA come from the germline V gene. CDR3 length equals 12 residues. As to this clone: The target antigen is unknown.

Sequenced here: peripheral blood, sampled 28 days after the second AZD1222 dose. This chain uses TRBV7-2 with TRBJ2-1; TRBD2 is a possible D gene (5 bases). The source is an adult who received the AZD1222 COVID-19 vaccine. CDR3 in amino acids: CASRGLPNEQFF. In DNA form, the CDR3 reads TGTGCCAGCAGAGGACTCCCCAATGAGCAGTTCTTC.